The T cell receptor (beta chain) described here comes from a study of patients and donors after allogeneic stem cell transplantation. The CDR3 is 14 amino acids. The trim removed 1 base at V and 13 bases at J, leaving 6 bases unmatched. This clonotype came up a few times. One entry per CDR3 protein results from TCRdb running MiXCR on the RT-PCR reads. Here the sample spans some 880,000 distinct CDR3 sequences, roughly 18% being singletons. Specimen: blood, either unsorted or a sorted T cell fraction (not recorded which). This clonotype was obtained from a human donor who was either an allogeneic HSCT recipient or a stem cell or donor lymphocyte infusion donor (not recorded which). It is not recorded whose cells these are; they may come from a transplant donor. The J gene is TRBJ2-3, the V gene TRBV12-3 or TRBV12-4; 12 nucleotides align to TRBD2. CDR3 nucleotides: TGTGCCAGCAGTTTAGGGACTAGCGGGACCGGGGAGTATTTT. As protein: CASSLGTSGTGEYF.